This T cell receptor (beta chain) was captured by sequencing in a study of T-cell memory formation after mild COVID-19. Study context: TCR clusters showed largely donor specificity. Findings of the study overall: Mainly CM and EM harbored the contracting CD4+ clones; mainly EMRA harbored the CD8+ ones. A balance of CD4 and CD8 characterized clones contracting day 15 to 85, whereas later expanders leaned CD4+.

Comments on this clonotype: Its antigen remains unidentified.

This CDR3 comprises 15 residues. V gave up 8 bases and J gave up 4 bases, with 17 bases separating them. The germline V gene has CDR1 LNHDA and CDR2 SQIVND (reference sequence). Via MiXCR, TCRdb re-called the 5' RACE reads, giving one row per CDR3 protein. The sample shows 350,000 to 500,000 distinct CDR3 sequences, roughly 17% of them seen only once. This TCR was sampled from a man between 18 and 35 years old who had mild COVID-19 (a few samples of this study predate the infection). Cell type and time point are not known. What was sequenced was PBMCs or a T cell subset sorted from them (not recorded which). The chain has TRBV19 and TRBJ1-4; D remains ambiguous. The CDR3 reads CASVDQSAGNEKLFF. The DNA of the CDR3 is TGTGCCAGTGTCGACCAATCGGCGGGTAATGAAAAACTGTTTTTT.